The rows below give T cell receptor beta chains drawn from one sample of a study of blood T cell repertoires in COVID-19. Data came from immunoSEQ multiplex PCR; TCRdb stores just in-frame clones and leaves some out. The sample includes around 250,000 clones, about 87% of them seen just once. The sample comprised peripheral blood. The receptors were sampled from a woman in her 70s with active or convalescent COVID-19. The CDR3 runs from the conserved cysteine through the conserved F or W. D genes are given only for firm matches. Only part of the rows carry a size: once, few, many, or a class if the clone is expanded.

TRBJ2-1	TRBD2	-	TRBV4-2	TGTGCCAGCAGCCAAGAAACTCCTAGCGGGGGAGAGCAGTTCTTC	CASSQETPSGGEQFF
TRBJ1-1	-	once	TRBV6-5	TGTGCCAGCATCCTGGACAGAGACGGTTATGAAGCTTTCTTT	CASILDRDGYEAFF
TRBJ1-4	-	-	TRBV2	TGTGCCAGTCTACAGGGACGTGGCGAAAAACTGTTTTTT	CASLQGRGEKLFF
TRBJ1-2	-	few	TRBV20-1	TGCAGTGCCCACGGGGGGTATGGCTACACCTTC	CSAHGGYGYTF
TRBJ2-5	-	once	TRBV11-3	TGTGCCAGCAGTACCGGGAGGGGGCTCGTAGAGACCCAGTACTTC	CASSTGRGLVETQYF
TRBJ2-5	TRBD2	-	TRBV4-3	TGCGCCAGCAGCCAAGAGGGTAGCGGGGAAGAGACCCAGTACTTC	CASSQEGSGEETQYF
TRBJ2-5	-	-	TRBV10-1	TGCGCCAGCAGTACCGGTCTCAAAGAGACCCAGTACTTC	CASSTGLKETQYF
TRBJ1-6	-	-	TRBV3-1/TRBV3-2	TGTGCCAGCAGCCCCTTTGAGGGGACTGGGTACAATTCACCCCTCCACTTT	CASSPFEGTGYNSPLHF
TRBJ2-2	TRBD2	-	TRBV25-1	TGTGCCAGCAGTTGGGGGGGACTCGGGGAGCTGTTTTTT	CASSWGGLGELFF
TRBJ1-5	-	once	TRBV5-6	TGTGCCAGCAGCTTGGGTCGGAGGCAGCCCCAGCATTTT	CASSLGRRQPQHF
TRBJ2-1	-	-	TRBV9	TGTGCCAGCAGCGTAGCCGTGGTTCCCGCCGGTGATGAGCAGTTCTTC	CASSVAVVPAGDEQFF
TRBJ2-7	TRBD1	-	TRBV2	TGTGCCAGCAGTTCCGGGACAGGGGACTACGAGCAGTACTTC	CASSSGTGDYEQYF
TRBJ1-1	-	-	TRBV29-1	TGCAGCGTTGAAGAGTCCGACACTGAAGCTTTCTTT	CSVEESDTEAFF
TRBJ1-1	-	-	TRBV6-4	TGTGCCAGCAGTGCCACAATGAACACTGAAGCTTTCTTT	CASSATMNTEAFF
TRBJ1-1	TRBD1	-	TRBV7-2	TGTGCCAGCAGCAGCAGGACAGGGGGCGGGGTAGCTTTCTTT	CASSSRTGGGVAFF